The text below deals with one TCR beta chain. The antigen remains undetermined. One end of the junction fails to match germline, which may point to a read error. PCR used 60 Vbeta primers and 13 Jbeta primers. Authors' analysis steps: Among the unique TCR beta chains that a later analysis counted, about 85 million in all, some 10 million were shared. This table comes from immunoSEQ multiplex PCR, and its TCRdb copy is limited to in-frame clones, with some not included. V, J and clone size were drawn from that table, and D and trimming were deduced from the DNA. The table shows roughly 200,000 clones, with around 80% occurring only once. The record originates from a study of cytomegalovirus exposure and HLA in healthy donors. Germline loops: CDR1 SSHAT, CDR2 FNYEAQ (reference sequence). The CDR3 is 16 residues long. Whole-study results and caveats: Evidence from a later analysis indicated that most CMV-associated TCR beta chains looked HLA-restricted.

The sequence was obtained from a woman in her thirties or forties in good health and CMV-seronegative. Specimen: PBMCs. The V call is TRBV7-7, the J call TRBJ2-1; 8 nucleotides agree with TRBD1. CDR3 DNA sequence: TGTGCTAGCAGCGAGAGCCCGGGACAGGCTCTTAATGAGCAGTTCTTC. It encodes CASSESPGQALNEQFF.